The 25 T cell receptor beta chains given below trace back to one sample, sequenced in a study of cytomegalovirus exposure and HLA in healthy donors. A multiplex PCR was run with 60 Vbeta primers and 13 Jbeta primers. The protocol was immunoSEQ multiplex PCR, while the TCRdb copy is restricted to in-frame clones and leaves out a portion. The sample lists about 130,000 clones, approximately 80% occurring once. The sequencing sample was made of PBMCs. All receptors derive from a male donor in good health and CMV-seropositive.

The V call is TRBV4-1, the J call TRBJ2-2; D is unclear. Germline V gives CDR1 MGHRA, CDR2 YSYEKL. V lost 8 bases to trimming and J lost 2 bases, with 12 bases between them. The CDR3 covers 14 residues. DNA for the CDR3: TGCGCCAGCCTCCCGAGCGTAAACACCGGGGAGCTGTTTTTT. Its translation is CASLPSVNTGELFF.

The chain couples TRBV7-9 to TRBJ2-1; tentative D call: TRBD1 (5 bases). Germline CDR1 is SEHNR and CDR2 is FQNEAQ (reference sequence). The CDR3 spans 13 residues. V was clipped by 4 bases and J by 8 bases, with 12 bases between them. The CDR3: CASSSRQSHEQFF. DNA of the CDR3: TGTGCCAGCAGCTCCAGACAGTCTCATGAGCAGTTCTTC.

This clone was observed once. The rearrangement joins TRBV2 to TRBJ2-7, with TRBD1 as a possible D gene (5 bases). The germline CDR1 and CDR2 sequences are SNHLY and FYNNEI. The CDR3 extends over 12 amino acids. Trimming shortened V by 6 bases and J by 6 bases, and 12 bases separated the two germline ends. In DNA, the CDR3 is TGTGCCAGCAGGGACGACAGACCCGAGCAGTACTTC. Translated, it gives CASRDDRPEQYF.

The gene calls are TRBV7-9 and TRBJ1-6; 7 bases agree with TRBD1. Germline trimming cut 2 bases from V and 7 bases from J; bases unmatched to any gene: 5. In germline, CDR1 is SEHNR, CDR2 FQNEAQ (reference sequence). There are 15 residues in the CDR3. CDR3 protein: CASSLRDRANSPLHF. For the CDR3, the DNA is TGTGCCAGCAGCTTACGAGACAGGGCCAATTCACCCCTCCACTTT. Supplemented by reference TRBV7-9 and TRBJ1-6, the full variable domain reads DTGVSQNPRHKITKRGQNVTFRCDPISEHNRLYWYRQTLGQGPEFLTYFQNEAQLEKSRLLSDRFSAERPKGSFSTLEIQRTEQGDSAMYLCASSLRDRANSPLHFGNGTRLTVT.

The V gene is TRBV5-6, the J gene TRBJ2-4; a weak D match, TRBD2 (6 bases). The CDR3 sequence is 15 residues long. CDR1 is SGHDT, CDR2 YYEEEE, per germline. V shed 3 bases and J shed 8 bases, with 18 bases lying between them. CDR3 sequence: CASSWRVSTTDIQYF. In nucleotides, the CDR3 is TGTGCCAGCAGCTGGAGGGTCTCTACCACGGACATTCAGTACTTC.

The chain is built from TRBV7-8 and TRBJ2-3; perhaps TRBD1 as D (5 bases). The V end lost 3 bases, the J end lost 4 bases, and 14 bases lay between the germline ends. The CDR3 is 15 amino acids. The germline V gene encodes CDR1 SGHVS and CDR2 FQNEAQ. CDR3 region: CASSFHSLGADTQYF. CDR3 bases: TGTGCCAGCAGCTTCCACTCCCTAGGGGCAGATACGCAGTATTTT. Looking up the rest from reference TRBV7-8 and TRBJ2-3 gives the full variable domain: GAGVSQSPRYKVAKRGQDVALRCDPISGHVSLFWYQQALGQGPEFLTYFQNEAQLDKSGLPSDRFFAERPEGSVSTLKIQRTQQEDSAVYLCASSFHSLGADTQYFGPGTRLTVL.

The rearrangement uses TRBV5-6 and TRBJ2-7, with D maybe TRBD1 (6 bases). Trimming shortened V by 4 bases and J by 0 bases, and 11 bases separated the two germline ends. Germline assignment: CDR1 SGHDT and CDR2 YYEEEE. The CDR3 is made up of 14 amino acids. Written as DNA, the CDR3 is TGTGCCAGCAGCGGCTACAGGGACTCCTACGAGCAGTACTTC. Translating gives CASSGYRDSYEQYF.

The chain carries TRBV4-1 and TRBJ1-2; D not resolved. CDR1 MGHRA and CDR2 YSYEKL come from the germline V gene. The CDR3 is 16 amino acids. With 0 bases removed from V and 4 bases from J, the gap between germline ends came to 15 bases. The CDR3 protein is CASSQEGTRQFYGYTF. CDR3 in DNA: TGCGCCAGCAGCCAAGAAGGTACTCGACAATTCTATGGCTACACCTTC.

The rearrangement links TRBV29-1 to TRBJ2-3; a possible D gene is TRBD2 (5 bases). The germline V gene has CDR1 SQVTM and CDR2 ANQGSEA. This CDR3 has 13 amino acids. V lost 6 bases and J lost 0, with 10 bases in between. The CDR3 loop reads CSVEGGSTDTQYF. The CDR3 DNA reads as TGCAGCGTCGAGGGCGGTAGCACAGATACGCAGTATTTT.

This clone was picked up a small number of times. This chain's CDR3 is CASSDRDSGREKLFF. DNA of the CDR3: TGTGCCAGCAGTGATCGGGACTCCGGACGTGAAAAACTGTTTTTT. V gene TRBV25-1 combines with J gene TRBJ1-4; TRBD1 is a possible D gene (5 bases). The germline V gene encodes CDR1 MGHDK and CDR2 SYGVNS. The CDR3 extends over 15 amino acids. The V end was cut by 3 bases, the J end by 7 bases, with 15 bases between.

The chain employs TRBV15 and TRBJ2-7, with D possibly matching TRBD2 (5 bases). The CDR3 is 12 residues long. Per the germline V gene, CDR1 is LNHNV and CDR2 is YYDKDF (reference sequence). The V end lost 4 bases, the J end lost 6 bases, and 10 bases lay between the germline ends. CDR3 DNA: TGTGCCACCAGCAAGTGGGCGGGCGAGCAGTACTTC. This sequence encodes CATSKWAGEQYF.

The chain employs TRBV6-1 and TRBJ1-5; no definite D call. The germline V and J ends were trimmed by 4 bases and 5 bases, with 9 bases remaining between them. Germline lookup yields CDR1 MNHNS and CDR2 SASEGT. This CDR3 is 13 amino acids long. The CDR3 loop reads CASSGTFDQPQHF. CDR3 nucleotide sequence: TGTGCCAGCAGTGGGACTTTCGATCAGCCCCAGCATTTT.

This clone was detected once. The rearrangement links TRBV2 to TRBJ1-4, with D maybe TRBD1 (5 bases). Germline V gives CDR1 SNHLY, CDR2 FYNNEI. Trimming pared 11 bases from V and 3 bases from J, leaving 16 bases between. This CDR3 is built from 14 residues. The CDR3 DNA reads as TGTGCCGCCAACCAGGAGGGGTCTAATGAAAAACTGTTTTTT. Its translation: CAANQEGSNEKLFF. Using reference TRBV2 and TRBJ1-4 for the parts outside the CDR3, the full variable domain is EPEVTQTPSHQVTQMGQEVILRCVPISNHLYFYWYRQILGQKVEFLVSFYNNEISEKSEIFDDQFSVERPDGSNFTLKIRSTKLEDSAMYFCAANQEGSNEKLFFGSGTQLSVL.

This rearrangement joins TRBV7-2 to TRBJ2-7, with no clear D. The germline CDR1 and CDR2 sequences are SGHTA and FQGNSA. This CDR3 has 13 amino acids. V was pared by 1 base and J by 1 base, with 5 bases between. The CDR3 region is CASSLGHSYEQYF. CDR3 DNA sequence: TGTGCCAGCAGCTTAGGTCATTCCTACGAGCAGTACTTC. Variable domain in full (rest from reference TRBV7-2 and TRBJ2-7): GAGVSQSPSNKVTEKGKDVELRCDPISGHTALYWYRQSLGQGLEFLIYFQGNSAPDKSGLPSDRFSAERTGGSVSTLTIQRTQQEDSAVYLCASSLGHSYEQYFGPGTRLTVT.

CDR3 amino acids: CASSLIQNTEAFF. The CDR3 DNA reads as TGTGCCAGCAGCTTAATTCAGAACACTGAAGCTTTCTTT. The genes are TRBV7-3 and TRBJ1-1; D gene unclear. CDR1 and CDR2 from the germline V gene are SGHTA and FQGTGA. Between the trimmed V and J ends, which lost 1 base and 1 base, there was a span of 4 bases. The CDR3 is made up of 13 amino acids. The full variable domain, completed using reference TRBV7-3 and TRBJ1-1, is GAGVSQTPSNKVTEKGKYVELRCDPISGHTALYWYRQSLGQGPEFLIYFQGTGAADDSGLPNDRFFAVRPEGSVSTLKIQRTERGDSAVYLCASSLIQNTEAFFGQGTRLTVV.

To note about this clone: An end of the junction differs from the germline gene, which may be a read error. In DNA form, the CDR3 reads TGTGCCAGCAGTGAAGCGGCGGGCGTGGGCTATGGCCACACCTTC. It yields the protein CASSEAAGVGYGHTF. This chain connects TRBV6-1 to TRBJ1-2, with D hard to call. The germline V gene encodes CDR1 MNHNS and CDR2 SASEGT. This CDR3 region has 15 residues.

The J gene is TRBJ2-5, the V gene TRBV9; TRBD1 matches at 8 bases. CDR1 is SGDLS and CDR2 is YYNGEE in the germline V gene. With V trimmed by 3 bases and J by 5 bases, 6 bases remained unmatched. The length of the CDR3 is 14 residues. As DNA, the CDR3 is TGTGCCAGCAGCGGCTACAGGGGGGACGAGACCCAGTACTTC. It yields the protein CASSGYRGDETQYF.

The CDR3 sequence: CASTPEGGGRALREQFF. In nucleotides, the CDR3 is TGTGCCAGCACCCCCGAGGGCGGCGGGAGGGCCTTACGAGAGCAGTTCTTC. The chain links TRBV5-4 to TRBJ2-1; 9 bases line up with TRBD2. V trimming: 6 bases; J trimming: 10 bases; junction bases outside the gene matches: 20. The CDR3 consists of 17 residues. The germline V gene encodes CDR1 SGHNT and CDR2 YYREEE (reference sequence).

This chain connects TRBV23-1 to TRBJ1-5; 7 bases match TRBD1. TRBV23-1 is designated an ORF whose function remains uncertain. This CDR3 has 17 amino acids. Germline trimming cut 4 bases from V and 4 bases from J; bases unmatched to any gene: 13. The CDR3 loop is CASSRPEDRHVNQPQHF. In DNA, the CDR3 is TGCGCCAGCAGTCGTCCAGAGGACAGGCACGTGAATCAGCCCCAGCATTTT.

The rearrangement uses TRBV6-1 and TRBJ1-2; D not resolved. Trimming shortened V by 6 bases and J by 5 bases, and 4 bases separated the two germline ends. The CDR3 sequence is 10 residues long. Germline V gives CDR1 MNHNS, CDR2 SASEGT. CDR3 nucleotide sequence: TGTGCCAGCAGCCTATATGGCTACACCTTC. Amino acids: CASSLYGYTF.

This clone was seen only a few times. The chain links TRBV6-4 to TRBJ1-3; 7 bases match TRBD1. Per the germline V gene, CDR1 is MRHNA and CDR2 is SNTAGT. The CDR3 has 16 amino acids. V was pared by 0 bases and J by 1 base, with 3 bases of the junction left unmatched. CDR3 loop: CASSDSGTASGNTIYF. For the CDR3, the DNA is TGTGCCAGCAGTGACTCCGGGACAGCTTCTGGAAACACCATATATTTT.

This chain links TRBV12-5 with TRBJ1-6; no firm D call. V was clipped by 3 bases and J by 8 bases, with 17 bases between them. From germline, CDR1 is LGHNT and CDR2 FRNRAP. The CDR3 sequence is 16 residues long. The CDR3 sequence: CASGFPKELGDSPLHF. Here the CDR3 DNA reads TGTGCTAGTGGTTTTCCCAAGGAGCTCGGTGATTCACCCCTCCACTTT.

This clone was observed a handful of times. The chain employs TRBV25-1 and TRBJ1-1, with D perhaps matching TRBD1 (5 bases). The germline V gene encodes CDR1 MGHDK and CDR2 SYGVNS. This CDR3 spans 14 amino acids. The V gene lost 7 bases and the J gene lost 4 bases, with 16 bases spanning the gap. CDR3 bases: TGTGCCAGCACCTCAGGGTGGGGTGGCACTGAAGCTTTCTTT. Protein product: CASTSGWGGTEAFF.

CDR3 nucleotides: TGTGCCAGCAGCCAAACCCCGGGAGGGCCCTCGAGAGAGACCCAGTACTTC. Translating it yields CASSQTPGGPSRETQYF. This chain links TRBV14 with TRBJ2-5; TRBD2 matches at 8 bases. Germline V CDR1 and CDR2: SGHDN, FVKESK. This CDR3 has 17 amino acids. Trimming cost V 2 bases and J 4 bases; bases outside gene matches: 12.

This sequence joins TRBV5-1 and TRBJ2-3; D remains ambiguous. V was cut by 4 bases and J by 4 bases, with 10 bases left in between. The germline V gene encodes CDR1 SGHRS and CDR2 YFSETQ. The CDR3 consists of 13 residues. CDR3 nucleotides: TGCGCCAGCAGCACGGTGCCGTCAGATACGCAGTATTTT. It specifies CASSTVPSDTQYF.